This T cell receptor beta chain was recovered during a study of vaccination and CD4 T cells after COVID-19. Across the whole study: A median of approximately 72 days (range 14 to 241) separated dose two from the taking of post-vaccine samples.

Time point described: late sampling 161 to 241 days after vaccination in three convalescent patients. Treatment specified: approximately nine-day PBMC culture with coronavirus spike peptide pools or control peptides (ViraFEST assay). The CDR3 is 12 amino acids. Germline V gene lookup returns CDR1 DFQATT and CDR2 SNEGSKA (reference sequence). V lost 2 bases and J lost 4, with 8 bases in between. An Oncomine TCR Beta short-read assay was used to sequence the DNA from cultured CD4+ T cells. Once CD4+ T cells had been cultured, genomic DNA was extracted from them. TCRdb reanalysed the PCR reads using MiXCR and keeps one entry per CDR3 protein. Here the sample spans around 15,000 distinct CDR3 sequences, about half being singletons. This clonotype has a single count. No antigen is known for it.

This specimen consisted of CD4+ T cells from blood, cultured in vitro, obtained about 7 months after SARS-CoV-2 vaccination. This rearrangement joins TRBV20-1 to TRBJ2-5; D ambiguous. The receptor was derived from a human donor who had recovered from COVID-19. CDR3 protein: CSARLDRETQYF. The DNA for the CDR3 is TGCAGTGCTAGATTAGACCGAGAGACCCAGTACTTC.